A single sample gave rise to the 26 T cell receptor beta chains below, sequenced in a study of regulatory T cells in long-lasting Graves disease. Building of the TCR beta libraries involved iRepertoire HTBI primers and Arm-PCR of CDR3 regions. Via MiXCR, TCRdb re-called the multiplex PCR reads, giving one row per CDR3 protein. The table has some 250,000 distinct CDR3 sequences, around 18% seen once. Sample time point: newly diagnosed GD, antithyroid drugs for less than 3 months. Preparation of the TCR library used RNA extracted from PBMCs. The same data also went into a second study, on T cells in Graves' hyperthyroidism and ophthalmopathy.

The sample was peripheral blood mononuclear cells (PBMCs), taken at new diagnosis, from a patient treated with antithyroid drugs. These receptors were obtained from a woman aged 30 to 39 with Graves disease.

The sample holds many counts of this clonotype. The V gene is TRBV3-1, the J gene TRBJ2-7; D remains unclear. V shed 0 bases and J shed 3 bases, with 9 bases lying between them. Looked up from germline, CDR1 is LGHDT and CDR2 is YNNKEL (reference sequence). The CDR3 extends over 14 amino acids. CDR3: CASSQEPIVYEQYF. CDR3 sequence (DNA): TGTGCCAGCAGCCAAGAACCGATAGTCTACGAGCAGTACTTC.

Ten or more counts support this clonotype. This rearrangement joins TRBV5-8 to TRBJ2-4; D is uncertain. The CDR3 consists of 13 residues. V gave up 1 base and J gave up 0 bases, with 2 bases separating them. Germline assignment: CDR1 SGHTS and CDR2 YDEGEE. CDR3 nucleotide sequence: TGTGCCAGCAGCTTGACAGCCAAAAACATTCAGTACTTC. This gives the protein CASSLTAKNIQYF.

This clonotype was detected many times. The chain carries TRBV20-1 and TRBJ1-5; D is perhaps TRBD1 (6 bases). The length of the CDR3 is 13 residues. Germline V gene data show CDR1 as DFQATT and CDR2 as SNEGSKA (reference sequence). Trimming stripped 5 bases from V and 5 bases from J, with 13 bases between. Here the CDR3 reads CSAARGGDQPQHF. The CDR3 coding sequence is TGCAGTGCTGCTCGAGGGGGGGATCAGCCCCAGCATTTT.

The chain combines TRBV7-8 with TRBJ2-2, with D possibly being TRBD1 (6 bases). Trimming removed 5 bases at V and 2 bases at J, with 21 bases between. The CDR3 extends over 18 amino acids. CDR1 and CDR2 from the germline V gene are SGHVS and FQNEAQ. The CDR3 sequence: CASSPQGPAGANTGELFF. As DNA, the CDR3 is TGTGCCAGCAGCCCCCAAGGTCCGGCAGGGGCCAACACCGGGGAGCTGTTTTTT.

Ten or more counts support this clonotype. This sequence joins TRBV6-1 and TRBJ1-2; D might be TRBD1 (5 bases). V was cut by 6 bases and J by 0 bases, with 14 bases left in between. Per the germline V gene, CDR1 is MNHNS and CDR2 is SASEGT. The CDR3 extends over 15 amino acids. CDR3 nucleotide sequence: TGTGCCAGCAGGCCGTCCCGGGACCCTAACTATGGCTACACCTTC. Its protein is CASRPSRDPNYGYTF.

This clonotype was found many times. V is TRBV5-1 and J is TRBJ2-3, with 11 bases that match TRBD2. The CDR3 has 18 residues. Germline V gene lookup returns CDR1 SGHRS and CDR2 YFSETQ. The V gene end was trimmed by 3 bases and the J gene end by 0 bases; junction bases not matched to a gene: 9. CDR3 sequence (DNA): TGCGCCAGCAGCTCCCGAGGTCTAGCGGGGGGAAGCACAGATACGCAGTATTTT. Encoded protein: CASSSRGLAGGSTDTQYF.

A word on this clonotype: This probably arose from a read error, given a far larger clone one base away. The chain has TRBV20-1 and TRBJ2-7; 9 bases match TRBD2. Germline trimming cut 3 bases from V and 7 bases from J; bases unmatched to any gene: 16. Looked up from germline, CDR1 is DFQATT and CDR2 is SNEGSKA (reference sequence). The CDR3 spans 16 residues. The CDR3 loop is CSARSSGEPRDREQYF. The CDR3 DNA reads TGCAGTGCTAGGTCTAGCGGGGAGCCGCGTGATCGTGAGCAGTACTTC.

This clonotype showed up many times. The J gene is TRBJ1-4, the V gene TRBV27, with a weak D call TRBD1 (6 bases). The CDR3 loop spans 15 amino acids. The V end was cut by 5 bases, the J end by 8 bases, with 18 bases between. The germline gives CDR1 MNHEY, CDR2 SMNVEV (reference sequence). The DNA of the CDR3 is TGTGCCAGCAGTGACCCCCGGGACACCCGAGAAAAACTGTTTTTT. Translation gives CASSDPRDTREKLFF. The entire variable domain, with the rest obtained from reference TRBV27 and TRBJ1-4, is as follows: EAQVTQNPRYLITVTGKKLTVTCSQNMNHEYMSWYRQDPGLGLRQIYYSMNVEVTDKGDVPEGYKVSRKEKRNFPLILESPSPNQTSLYFCASSDPRDTREKLFFGSGTQLSVL.

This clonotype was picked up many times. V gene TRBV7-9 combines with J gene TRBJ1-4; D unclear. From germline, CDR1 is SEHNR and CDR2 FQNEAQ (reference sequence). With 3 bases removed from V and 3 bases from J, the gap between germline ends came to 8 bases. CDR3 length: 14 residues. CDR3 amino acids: CASSFGEANEKLFF. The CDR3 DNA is TGTGCCAGCAGCTTTGGGGAGGCTAATGAAAAACTGTTTTTT.

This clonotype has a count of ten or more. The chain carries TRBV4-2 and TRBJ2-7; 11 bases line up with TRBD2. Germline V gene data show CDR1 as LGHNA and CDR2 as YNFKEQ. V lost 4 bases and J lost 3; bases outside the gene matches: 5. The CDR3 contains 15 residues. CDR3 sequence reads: CASSLGLAGNYEQYF. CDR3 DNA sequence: TGTGCCAGCAGCCTCGGACTAGCGGGTAACTACGAGCAGTACTTC.

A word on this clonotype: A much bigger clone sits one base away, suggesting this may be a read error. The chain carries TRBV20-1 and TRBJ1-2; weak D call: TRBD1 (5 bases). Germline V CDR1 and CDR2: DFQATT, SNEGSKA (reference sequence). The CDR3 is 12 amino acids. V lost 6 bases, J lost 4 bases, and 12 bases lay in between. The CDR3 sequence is CSAPQEGYGYTF. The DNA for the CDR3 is TGCAGTGCCCCACAGGAGGGCTATGGCTACACCTTC.

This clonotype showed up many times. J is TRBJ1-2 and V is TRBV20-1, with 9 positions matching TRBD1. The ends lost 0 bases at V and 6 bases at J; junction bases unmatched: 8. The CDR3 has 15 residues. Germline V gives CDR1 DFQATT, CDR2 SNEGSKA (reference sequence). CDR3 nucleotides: TGCAGTGCTAGAGACCCACAGGGGGCAGGGGATGGCTACACCTTC. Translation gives CSARDPQGAGDGYTF.

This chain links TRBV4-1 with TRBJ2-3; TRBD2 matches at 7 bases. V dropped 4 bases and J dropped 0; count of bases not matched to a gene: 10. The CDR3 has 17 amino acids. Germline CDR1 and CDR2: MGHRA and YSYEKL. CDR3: CASSPAVRDYSTDTQYF. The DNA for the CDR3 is TGCGCCAGCAGCCCCGCAGTCCGGGACTATAGCACAGATACGCAGTATTTT.

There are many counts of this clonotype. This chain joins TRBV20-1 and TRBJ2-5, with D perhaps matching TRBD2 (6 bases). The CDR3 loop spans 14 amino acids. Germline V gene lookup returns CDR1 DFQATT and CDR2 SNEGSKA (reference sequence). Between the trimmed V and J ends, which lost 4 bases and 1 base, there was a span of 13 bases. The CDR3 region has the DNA TGCAGTGCTACCACATACGGGGGCCAAGAGACCCAGTACTTC. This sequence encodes CSATTYGGQETQYF.

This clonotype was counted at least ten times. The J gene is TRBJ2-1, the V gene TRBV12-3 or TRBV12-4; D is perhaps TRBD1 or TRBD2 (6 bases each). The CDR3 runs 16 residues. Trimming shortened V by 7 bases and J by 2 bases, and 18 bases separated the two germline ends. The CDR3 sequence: CASTLGGPRAYNEQFF. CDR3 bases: TGTGCCAGCACCCTCGGGGGCCCCCGGGCCTACAATGAGCAGTTCTTC.

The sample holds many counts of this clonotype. The CDR3: CASSWPRGSYEQYF. The CDR3 region has the DNA TGCGCCAGCAGCTGGCCCAGAGGGTCCTACGAGCAGTACTTC. The chain joins TRBV5-1 to TRBJ2-7; a weak D match, TRBD2 (5 bases). Per germline, CDR1 SGHRS and CDR2 YFSETQ. This CDR3 region has 14 residues. Trimming removed 3 bases from V and 1 base from J, with 11 bases in between.

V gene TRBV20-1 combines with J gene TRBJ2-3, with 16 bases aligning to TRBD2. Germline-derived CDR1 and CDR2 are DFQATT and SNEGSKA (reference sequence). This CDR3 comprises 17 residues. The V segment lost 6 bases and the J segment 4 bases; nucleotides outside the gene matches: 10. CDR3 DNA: TGCAGTGCCCGAGGGACTAGCGGGGGGGCAAATCCAGATACGCAGTATTTT. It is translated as CSARGTSGGANPDTQYF.

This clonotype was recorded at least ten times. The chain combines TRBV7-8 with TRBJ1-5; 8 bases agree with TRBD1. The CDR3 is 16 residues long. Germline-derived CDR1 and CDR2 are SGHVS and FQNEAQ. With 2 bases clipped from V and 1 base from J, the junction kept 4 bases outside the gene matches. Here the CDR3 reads CASSLRDRRSNQPQHF. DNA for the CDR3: TGTGCCAGCAGCTTACGGGACAGGAGGAGCAATCAGCCCCAGCATTTT.

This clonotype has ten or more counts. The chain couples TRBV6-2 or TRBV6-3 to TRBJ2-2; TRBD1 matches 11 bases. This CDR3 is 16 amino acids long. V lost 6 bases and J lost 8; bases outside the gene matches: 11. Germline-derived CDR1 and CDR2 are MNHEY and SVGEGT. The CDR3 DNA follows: TGTGCCAGCAGAACCAGGACAGGGGGCGCGTTAGGGGAGCTGTTTTTT. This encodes CASRTRTGGALGELFF.

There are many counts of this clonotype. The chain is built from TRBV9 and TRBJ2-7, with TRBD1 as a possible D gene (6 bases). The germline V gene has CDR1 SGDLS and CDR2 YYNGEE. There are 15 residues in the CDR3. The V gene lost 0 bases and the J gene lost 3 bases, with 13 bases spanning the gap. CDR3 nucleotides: TGTGCCAGCAGCGTAGGGGGCGGACAGAGCTACGAGCAGTACTTC. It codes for CASSVGGGQSYEQYF.

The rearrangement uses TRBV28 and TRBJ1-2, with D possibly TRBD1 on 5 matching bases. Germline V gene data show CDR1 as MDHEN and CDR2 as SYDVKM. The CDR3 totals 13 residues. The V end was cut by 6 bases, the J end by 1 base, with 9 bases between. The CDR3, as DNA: TGTGCCAGCAGGACCAGGGATAACTATGGCTACACCTTC. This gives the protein CASRTRDNYGYTF.

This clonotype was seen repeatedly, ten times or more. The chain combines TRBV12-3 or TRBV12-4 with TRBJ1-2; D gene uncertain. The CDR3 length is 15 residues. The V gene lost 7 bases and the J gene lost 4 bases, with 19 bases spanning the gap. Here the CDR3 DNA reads TGTGCCAGCACGTCCCGGGAGTCCGCCCTCTATGGCTACACCTTC. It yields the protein CASTSRESALYGYTF.

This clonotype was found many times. CDR3 in DNA: TGCGCCAGCAGCTTGGGGACAGGGACCTTACTCTATGAGCAGTTCTTC. Encoded protein: CASSLGTGTLLYEQFF. The J gene is TRBJ2-1, the V gene TRBV5-1, with 8 bases aligning to TRBD1. Germline V lookup: CDR1 SGHRS, CDR2 YFSETQ. CDR3 length: 16 residues. J gave up 8 bases and V 0 bases, and 10 bases lay outside the gene matches.

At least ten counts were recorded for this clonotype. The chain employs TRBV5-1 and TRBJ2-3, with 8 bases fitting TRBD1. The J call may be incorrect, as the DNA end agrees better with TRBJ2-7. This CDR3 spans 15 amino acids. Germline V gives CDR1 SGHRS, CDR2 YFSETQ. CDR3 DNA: TGCGCCAGCAGCTTCCGGACAGGGCGAGGCTACGAGCAGTACTTC. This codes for CASSFRTGRGYEQYF.

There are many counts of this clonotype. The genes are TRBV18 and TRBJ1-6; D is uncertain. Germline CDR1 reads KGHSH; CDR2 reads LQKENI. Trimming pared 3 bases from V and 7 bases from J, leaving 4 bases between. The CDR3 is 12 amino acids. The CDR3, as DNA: TGTGCCAGCTCACCTGGGAATTCACCCCTCCACTTT. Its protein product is CASSPGNSPLHF.

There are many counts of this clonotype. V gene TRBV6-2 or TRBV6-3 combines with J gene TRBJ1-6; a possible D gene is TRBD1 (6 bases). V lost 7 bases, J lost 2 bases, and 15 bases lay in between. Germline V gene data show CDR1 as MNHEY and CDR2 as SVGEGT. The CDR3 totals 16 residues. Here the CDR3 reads CASTNGGATYNSPLHF. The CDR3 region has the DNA TGTGCCAGCACCAACGGGGGGGCCACCTATAATTCACCCCTCCACTTT.